Sequencing of this T cell receptor beta chain was carried out in a study of cytomegalovirus exposure and HLA in healthy donors. Overall study context: In terms of ancestry, the Caucasian-associated cluster contained around four fifths of the 398 genotyped donors.

Concerning this clone itself: Antigen specificity is unknown.

Study-wide findings and caveats: Most TCR sequences were rare, but some public TCRs occurred in many donors. Within the data, a cluster of highly shared sequence variants was likely a sequencing artifact. HLA allele associations emerged for some 16,000 TCR beta sequences in a later analysis, at 0.05 false discovery rate.

Germline lookup yields CDR1 LGHNA and CDR2 YNFKEQ. CDR3 length equals 18 residues. J gave up 5 bases and V 2 bases, and 14 bases lay outside the gene matches. Researchers ran the PCR with 60 Vbeta and 13 Jbeta primers. Using immunoSEQ multiplex PCR, the repertoire was profiled, and TCRdb retains in-frame clones only, with some absent. Here the sample spans 150,000 to 250,000 clones, 82% being singletons. The chain is built from TRBV4-2 and TRBJ2-5; 10 nucleotides line up with TRBD2. The origin of this receptor is a woman in her forties or fifties in good health and CMV-seropositive. The sequenced material came from PBMCs. CDR3 sequence reads: CASSQSTSGSPQGETQYF. The CDR3 region has the DNA TGTGCCAGCAGCCAATCGACTAGCGGGTCCCCCCAAGGGGAGACCCAGTACTTC.